This T cell receptor (beta chain) stems from a study of monozygotic twins with inflammatory bowel disease. TCRdb re-called the 5' RACE reads and gives one entry per CDR3 protein, without DNA. The table lists 150,000 to 200,000 distinct CDR3 sequences, with roughly 7.4% in the top ten. Germline CDR1 and CDR2: LGHNA and YSLEER. This CDR3 spans 14 amino acids. The TCR sequence derives from a human donor with ulcerative colitis or Crohn's disease, or a healthy co-twin of an affected twin (not recorded which). This chain connects TRBV4-3 to TRBJ2-7. The sample was blood. The CDR3 sequence is CASSQDRGTYEQYF.